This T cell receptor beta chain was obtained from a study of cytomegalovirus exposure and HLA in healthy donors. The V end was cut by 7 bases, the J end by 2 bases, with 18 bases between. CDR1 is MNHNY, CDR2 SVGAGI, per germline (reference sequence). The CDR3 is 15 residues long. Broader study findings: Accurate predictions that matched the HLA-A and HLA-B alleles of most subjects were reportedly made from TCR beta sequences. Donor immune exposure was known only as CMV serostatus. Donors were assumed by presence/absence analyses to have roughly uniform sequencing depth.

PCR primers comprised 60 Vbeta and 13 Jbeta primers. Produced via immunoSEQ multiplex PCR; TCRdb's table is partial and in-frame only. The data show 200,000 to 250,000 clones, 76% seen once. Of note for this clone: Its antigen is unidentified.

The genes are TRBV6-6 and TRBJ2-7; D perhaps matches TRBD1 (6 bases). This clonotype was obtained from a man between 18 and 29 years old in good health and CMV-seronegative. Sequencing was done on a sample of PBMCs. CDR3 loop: CASTANRAPTYEQYF. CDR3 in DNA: TGTGCCAGCACCGCAAACAGGGCTCCAACCTACGAGCAGTACTTC.